The source of this T cell receptor beta chain is a study of T cells in Graves' hyperthyroidism and ophthalmopathy (dated by TCRdb to between 2018 and 2020). Regarding the study in general: Peripheral blood samples were taken at the time of initial diagnosis, prior to any treatment. A discovery cohort of roughly 96 patients, 43 with Graves' ophthalmopathy and over 55 with stable Graves' hyperthyroidism, was used to find distinguishing TCR V-J signatures. An independent validation cohort of 18 to 20 hyperthyroidism patients and 17 patients who later progressed to ophthalmopathy tested prospective prediction of ophthalmopathy. For training and testing, the 80 to 100 patients in the discovery cohort were randomly divided in a 7:3 ratio. The study also compared thyroid tissue and blood T-cell repertoires from a handful of Graves' hyperthyroidism patients. Once sampling was done, hyperthyroidism patients were given methimazole at a starting dose of 30 mg daily, whereas ophthalmopathy patients were given high-dose intravenous methylprednisolone. The paper describes TCR Vbeta CDR3 sequencing of 140 or so peripheral blood samples, made up of 43 ophthalmopathy patients, 70 to 80 hyperthyroidism patients and roughly 17 progressor patients.

Beyond this particular receptor, the publication reports: During validation, the model predicted progression to ophthalmopathy a median of approximately 6 months ahead of onset, with approximately 70% sensitivity and around 72% specificity. Sample size was not statistically predetermined, and investigators were not blinded to group allocation. Most expanded thyroid clonotypes (frequency above 0.001) were also detected in blood, suggesting blood repertoires may reflect thyroid immune responses. A 13 V-J signature model separated ophthalmopathy from stable hyperthyroidism, with approximately 87% sensitivity and roughly 81% specificity in cross-validation and 80%/75% in testing.

The TCR beta CDR3 regions were amplified from the RNA transcripts. For the first round of RT-PCR on the TCR CDR3, the HTBI primer set was used together with the Qiagen OneStep RT-PCR kit. Libraries were constructed in a second round of multiplex PCR, after which size selection and purification were performed. Sequencing of the libraries was done on an Illumina HiSeq2000 using paired-end 100 bp reads. For the original study's pipeline: SOAPnuke was used to process the raw data, with reads discarded if the reads contained adapters or uncalled bases, had a mean Phred below 15, or lacked an exact constant-primer or identifier match. High-quality paired reads were merged using COPE v1.2.5, and each unique nucleotide sequence was defined as a clonotype. Clonotypes were aligned to IMGT TRBV, TRBD and TRBJ reference segments using MiTCR v1.1. Only V-J combinations with frequency above 0.0001, covering about 99% of repertoires, were analysed. A TCS score was defined as the ratio between F50 (clonal expansion) and ExV (chaos), using BLOSUM62-based TCRdist between CDR3 peptides within each V-J. Welch's t-statistics and random forest reduced around 520 V-J features to 13, which were used in a naive Bayes classifier (R e1071). The raw public reads went through TCRdb reprocessing: fastp at Q25, MiXCR clone calling, in-frame beta chains kept. Each entry is one CDR3 protein sequence, shown with its most common DNA and genes. These V and J calls originate from TCRdb's pipeline instead of the authors' own analysis. The sample profile shows hundreds of thousands of distinct CDR3 sequences; less than 30% of them were found once. More than 25% of the sample is held by the ten biggest clonotypes.

Concerning this clonotype: Its target antigen remains unknown. Base quality data are lacking; no much larger clone is found one base away.

Counted from cysteine to phenylalanine, this CDR3 has 13 amino acids. Only the CDR3 part of the read is kept: 39 bases, read in frame from the first base. Relative to germline, V is 6 bases shorter and J is 3 bases shorter, with 12 bases between their ends. Taken from the germline V gene, the CDR1 and CDR2 loops are MNHNS and SASEGT. Hyperthyroidism patients were newly diagnosed, had a disease duration of under 2 months, and were aged 18 to 65 years. Patients with uncontrolled infections, other autoimmune diseases, pregnancy or lactation were excluded. Diagnoses were based on clinical symptoms, serum thyroxine and TRAb, thyroid ultrasound and orbital computed tomography. For progressor patients, blood was drawn at the first diagnosis of hyperthyroidism, before any ophthalmopathy symptoms had appeared. PBMCs were isolated from 10 ml of fresh peripheral blood by Ficoll-Paque density gradient centrifugation. Progressor patients were initially diagnosed with Graves' hyperthyroidism and developed ophthalmopathy during follow-up. Trizol reagent was used to extract total RNA, and RNA quality was then checked on an Agilent 2100 Bioanalyzer.

The clonotype originates from a man aged 35-49 years with Graves' hyperthyroidism that later progressed to Graves' ophthalmopathy. The specimen was blood. Recombination connected TRBV6-1 to TRBJ2-7, with the D gene too uncertain to name. The CDR3 region has the sequence CASRVRSYYEQYF. The DNA is as follows: TGTGCCAGCAGGGTCAGGAGCTACTACGAGCAGTACTTC.